This T cell receptor beta chain was identified during a study of T cell responses to AZD1222 COVID-19 vaccine. Study-level findings and limits: No repertoire was sampled before or during the peak T cell response, only after it. Spike-specific TCR breadth and depth rose after two AZD1222 doses.

A note on this clone: The antigen is unknown.

The CDR3 has 14 residues. CDR1 and CDR2 (germline): SGHRS, YFSETQ. Trimming shortened V by 3 bases and J by 9 bases, and 16 bases separated the two germline ends. The method was immunoSEQ multiplex PCR; TCRdb's version includes in-frame clones alone and lacks a portion of them. Of under 150,000 clones listed, more than 70% were seen once; the top ten hold less than 15%. The V gene is TRBV5-1, the J gene TRBJ2-1; D is possibly TRBD1 (6 bases). The TCR sequence derives from an adult in good health. This material consisted of peripheral blood, taken on day 0 of AZD1222 vaccination. The CDR3, as DNA: TGCGCCAGCAGCTCCGACTACTTAGGGGGTGAGCAGTTCTTC. It codes for CASSSDYLGGEQFF.